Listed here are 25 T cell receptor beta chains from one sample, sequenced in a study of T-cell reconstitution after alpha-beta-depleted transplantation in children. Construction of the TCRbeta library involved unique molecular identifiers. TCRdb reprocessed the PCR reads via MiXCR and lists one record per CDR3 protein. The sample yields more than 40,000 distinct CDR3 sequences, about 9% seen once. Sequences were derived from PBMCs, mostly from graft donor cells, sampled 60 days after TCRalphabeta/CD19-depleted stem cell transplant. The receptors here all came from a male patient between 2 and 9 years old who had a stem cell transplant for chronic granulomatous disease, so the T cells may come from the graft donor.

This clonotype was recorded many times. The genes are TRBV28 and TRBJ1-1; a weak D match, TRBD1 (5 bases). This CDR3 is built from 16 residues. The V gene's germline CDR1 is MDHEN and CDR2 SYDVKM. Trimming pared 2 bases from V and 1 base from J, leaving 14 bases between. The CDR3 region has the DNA TGTGCCAGCAGTTTAAGGCGAGGAAGGGGGAACACTGAAGCTTTCTTT. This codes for CASSLRRGRGNTEAFF.

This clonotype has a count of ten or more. The CDR3 DNA reads TGCGCCAGCAGCCATAGTCTAGCGGGAGTAGGAGAGACCCAGTACTTC. Amino acid sequence: CASSHSLAGVGETQYF. The V call is TRBV4-1, the J call TRBJ2-5, with 10 bases aligning to TRBD2. CDR1 is MGHRA, CDR2 YSYEKL, per germline. V lost 3 bases and J lost 4; bases outside the gene matches: 8. The CDR3 spans 16 residues.

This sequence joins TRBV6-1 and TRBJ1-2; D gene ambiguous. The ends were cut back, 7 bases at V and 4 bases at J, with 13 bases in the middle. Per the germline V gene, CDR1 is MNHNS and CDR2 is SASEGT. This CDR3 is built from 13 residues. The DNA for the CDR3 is TGTGCCAGCATACCATTGGCAGCCTATGGCTACACCTTC. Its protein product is CASIPLAAYGYTF.

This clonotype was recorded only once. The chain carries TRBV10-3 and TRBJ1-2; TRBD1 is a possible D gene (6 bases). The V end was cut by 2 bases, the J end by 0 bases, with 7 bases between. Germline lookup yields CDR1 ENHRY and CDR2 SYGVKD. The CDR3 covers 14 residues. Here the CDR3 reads CAISERQANYGYTF. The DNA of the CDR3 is TGTGCCATCAGTGAGCGACAGGCTAACTATGGCTACACCTTC.

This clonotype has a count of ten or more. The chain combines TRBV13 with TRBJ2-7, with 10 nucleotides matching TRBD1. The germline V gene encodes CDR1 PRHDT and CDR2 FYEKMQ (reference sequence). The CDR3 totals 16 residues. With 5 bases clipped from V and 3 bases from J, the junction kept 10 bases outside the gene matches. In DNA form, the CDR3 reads TGTGCCAGCAGCCCCCGCCCCGGACAGGGGGACTACGAGCAGTACTTC. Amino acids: CASSPRPGQGDYEQYF.

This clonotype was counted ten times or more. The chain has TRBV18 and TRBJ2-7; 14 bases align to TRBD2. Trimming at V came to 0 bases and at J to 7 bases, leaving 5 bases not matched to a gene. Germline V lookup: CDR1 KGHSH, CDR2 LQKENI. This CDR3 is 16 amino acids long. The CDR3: CASSPPGLAGVGEQYF. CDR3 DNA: TGTGCCAGCTCACCACCGGGACTAGCGGGAGTTGGTGAGCAGTACTTC.

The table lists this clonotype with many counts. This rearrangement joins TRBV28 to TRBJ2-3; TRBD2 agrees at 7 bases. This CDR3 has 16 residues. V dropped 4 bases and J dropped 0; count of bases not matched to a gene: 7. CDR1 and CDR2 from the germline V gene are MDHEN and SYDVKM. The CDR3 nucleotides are TGTGCCAGCAGTTCCTCGGGGGGAACTAGCACAGATACGCAGTATTTT. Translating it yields CASSSSGGTSTDTQYF. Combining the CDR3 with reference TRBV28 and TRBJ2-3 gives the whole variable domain DVKVTQSSRYLVKRTGEKVFLECVQDMDHENMFWYRQDPGLGLRLIYFSYDVKMKEKGDIPEGYSVSREKKERFSLILESASTNQTSMYLCASSSSGGTSTDTQYFGPGTRLTVL.

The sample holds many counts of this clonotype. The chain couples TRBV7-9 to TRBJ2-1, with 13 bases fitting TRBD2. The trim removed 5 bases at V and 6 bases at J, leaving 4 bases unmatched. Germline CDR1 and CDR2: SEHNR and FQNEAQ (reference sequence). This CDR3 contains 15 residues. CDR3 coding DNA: TGTGCCAGCAGCCGACGGACTAGCGGGAGCAATGAGCAGTTCTTC. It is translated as CASSRRTSGSNEQFF. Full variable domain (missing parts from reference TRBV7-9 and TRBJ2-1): DTGVSQNPRHKITKRGQNVTFRCDPISEHNRLYWYRQTLGQGPEFLTYFQNEAQLEKSRLLSDRFSAERPKGSFSTLEIQRTEQGDSAMYLCASSRRTSGSNEQFFGPGTRLTVL.

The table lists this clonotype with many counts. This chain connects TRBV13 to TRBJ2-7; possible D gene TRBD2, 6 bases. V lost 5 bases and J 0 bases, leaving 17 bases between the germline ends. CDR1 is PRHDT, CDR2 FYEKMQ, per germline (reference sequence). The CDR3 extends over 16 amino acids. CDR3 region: CASSNRLDVSSYEQYF. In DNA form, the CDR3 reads TGTGCCAGCAGCAACCGACTAGACGTATCCTCCTACGAGCAGTACTTC.

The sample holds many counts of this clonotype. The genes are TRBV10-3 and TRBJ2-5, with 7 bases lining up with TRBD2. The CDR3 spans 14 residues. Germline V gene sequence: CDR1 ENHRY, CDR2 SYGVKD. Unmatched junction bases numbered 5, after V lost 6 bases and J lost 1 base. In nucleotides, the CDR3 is TGTGCCATCAGCCGGGGAGGGTCCCAAGAGACCCAGTACTTC. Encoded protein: CAISRGGSQETQYF.

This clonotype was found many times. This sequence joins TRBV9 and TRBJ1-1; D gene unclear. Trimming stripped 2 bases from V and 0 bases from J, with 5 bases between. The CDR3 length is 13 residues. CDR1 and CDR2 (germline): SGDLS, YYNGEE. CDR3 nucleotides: TGTGCCAGCAGCGTTGCAGTGAACACTGAAGCTTTCTTT. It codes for CASSVAVNTEAFF.

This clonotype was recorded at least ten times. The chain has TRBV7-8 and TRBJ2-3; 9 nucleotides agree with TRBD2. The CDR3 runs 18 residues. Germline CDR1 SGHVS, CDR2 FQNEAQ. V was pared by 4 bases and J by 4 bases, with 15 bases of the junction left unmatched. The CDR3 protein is CASSSHLLAGVGADTQYF. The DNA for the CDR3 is TGTGCCAGCAGCTCCCACCTTTTAGCGGGAGTGGGGGCAGATACGCAGTATTTT.

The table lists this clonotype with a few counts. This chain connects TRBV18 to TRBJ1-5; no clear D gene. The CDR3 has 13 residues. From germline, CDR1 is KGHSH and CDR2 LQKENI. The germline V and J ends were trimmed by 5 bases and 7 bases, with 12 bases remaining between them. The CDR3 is CASSELGNQPQHF. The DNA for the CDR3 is TGTGCCAGCTCAGAATTGGGGAACCAGCCCCAGCATTTT.

CDR3 sequence: CASSVTQGFPQETQYF. CDR3 nucleotides: TGTGCCAGCAGCGTGACACAGGGGTTTCCTCAAGAGACCCAGTACTTC. This chain joins TRBV9 and TRBJ2-5; 7 nucleotides match TRBD1. Germline CDR1 and CDR2: SGDLS and YYNGEE. The V and J ends lost 2 bases and 2 bases, in that order; junction bases with no gene match: 9. The CDR3 totals 16 residues.

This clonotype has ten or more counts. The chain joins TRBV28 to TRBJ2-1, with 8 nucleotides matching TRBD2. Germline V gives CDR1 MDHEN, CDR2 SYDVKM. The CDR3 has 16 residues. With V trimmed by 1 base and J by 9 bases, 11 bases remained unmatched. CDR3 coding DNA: TGTGCCAGCAGTTTATCCGGCCTAGCGGGTAGTATTGAGCAGTTCTTC. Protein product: CASSLSGLAGSIEQFF.

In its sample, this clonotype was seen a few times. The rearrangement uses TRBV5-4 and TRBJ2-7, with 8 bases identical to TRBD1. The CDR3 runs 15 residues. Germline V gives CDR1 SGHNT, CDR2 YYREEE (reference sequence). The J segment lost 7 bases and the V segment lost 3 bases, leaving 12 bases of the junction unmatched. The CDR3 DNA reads TGTGCCAGCAGCTCGGCCCAGGGGGCTTCATGGGAGCAGTACTTC. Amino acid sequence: CASSSAQGASWEQYF. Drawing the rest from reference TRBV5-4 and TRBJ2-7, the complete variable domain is ETGVTQSPTHLIKTRGQQVTLRCSSQSGHNTVSWYQQALGQGPQFIFQYYREEENGRGNFPPRFSGLQFPNYSSELNVNALELDDSALYLCASSSAQGASWEQYFGPGTRLTVT.

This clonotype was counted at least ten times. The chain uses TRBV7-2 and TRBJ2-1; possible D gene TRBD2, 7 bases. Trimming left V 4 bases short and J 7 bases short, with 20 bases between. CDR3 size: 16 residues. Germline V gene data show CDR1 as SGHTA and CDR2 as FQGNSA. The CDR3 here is CASSSARGRRANEQFF. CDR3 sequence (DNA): TGTGCCAGCAGCTCCGCGCGGGGGCGAAGGGCGAATGAGCAGTTCTTC.

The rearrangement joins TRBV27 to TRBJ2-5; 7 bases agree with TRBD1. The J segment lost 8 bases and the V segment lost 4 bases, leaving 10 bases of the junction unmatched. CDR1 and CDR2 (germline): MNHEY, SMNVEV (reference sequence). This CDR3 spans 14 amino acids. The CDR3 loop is CASSSPDRVGTQYF. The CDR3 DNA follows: TGTGCCAGCAGTTCCCCCGACAGGGTCGGAACCCAGTACTTC.

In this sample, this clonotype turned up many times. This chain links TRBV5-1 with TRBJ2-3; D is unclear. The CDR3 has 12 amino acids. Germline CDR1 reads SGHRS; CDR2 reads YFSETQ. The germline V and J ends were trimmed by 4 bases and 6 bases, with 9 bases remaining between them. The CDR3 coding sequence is TGCGCCAGCAGCCGGTTGGGGGATACGCAGTATTTT. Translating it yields CASSRLGDTQYF.

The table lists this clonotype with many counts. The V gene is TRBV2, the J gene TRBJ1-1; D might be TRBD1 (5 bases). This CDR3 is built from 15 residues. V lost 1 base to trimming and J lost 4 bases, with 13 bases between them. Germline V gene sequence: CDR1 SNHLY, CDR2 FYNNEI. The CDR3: CASSEGPGLGTEAFF. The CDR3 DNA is TGTGCCAGCAGTGAAGGCCCAGGGTTGGGCACTGAAGCTTTCTTT.

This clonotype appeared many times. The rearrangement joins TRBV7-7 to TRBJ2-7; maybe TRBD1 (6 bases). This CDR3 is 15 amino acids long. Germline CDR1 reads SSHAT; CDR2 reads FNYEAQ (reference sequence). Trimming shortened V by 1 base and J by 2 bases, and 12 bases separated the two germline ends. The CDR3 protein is CASSLGPGATYEQYF. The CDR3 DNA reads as TGTGCCAGCAGCTTAGGCCCAGGGGCCACCTACGAGCAGTACTTC.

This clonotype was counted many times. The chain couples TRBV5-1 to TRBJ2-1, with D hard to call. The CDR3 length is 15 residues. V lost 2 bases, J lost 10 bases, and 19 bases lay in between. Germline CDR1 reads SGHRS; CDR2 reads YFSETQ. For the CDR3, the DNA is TGCGCCAGCAGCTTTTGGTTTATTTCATCACACGAGCAGTTCTTC. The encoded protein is CASSFWFISSHEQFF.

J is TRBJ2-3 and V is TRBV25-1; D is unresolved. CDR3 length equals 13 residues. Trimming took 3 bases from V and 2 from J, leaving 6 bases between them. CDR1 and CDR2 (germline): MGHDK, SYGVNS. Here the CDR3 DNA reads TGTGCCAGCAGTGACCCCTACACAGATACGCAGTATTTT. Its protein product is CASSDPYTDTQYF.

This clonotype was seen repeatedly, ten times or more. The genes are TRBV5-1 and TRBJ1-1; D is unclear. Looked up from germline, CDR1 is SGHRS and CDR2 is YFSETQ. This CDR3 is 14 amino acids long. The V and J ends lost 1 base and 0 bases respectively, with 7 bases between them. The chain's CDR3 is CASSLTTMNTEAFF. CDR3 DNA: TGCGCCAGCAGCTTGACCACAATGAACACTGAAGCTTTCTTT.

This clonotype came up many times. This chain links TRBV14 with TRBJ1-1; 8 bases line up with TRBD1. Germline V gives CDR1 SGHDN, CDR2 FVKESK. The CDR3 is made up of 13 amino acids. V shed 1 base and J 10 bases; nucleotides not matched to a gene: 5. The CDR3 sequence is CASSQGRTGIAFF. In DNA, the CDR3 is TGTGCCAGCAGCCAAGGGAGGACAGGGATAGCTTTCTTT.